The clone carrying this TCR beta chain was counted only a few times. V dropped 2 bases and J dropped 2; count of bases not matched to a gene: 4. Germline lookup yields CDR1 SGHNT and CDR2 YYREEE (reference sequence). The CDR3 consists of 15 residues. The data are from a study of T-cell memory formation after mild COVID-19. TCRdb used MiXCR to reprocess the 5' RACE reads, holding one entry per CDR3 protein. Counted here are roughly 580,000 distinct CDR3 sequences, more than 15% occurring once; the ten biggest clones make up about 12%. The origin of this receptor is an adult woman who had mild COVID-19 (a few samples of this study predate the infection). Cell type and time point are not known. The sample consisted of PBMCs or a T cell subset sorted from them (not recorded which). V is TRBV5-4 and J is TRBJ2-5; the match to TRBD1 covers 9 bases. CDR3 coding DNA: TGTGCCAGCAGCTTTAGGGGACAGGGACAAGAGACCCAGTACTTC. Translation: CASSFRGQGQETQYF.